The 21 T cell receptor beta chains reported below all come from one sample, sequenced in a study of STAT5B mutations in CD4+ large granular lymphocyte leukemia. Repertoires were generated with immunoSEQ multiplex PCR, while TCRdb's copy carries only in-frame clones and drops some. The table lists 25,000 to 35,000 clones, 70% to 80% of them singletons. Material for sequencing was CD4+ T cells from blood buffy coats. The source is a human donor in good health.

This sequence joins TRBV28 and TRBJ2-7; either TRBD1 or TRBD2 may fit D (5 bases each). CDR1 MDHEN and CDR2 SYDVKM come from the germline V gene. Trimming left V 5 bases short and J 2 bases short, with 13 bases between. This CDR3 comprises 14 residues. Here the CDR3 DNA reads TGTGCCAGCAGTCCGGGGCCAAGCCCCTACGAGCAGTACTTC. Translated, it gives CASSPGPSPYEQYF. Drawing the rest from reference TRBV28 and TRBJ2-7, the complete variable domain is DVKVTQSSRYLVKRTGEKVFLECVQDMDHENMFWYRQDPGLGLRLIYFSYDVKMKEKGDIPEGYSVSREKKERFSLILESASTNQTSMYLCASSPGPSPYEQYFGPGTRLTVT.

The V call is TRBV6-8, the J call TRBJ2-2; 11 bases match TRBD1. CDR1 and CDR2 (germline): MNHGY, SAAAGT. The V gene end was trimmed by 4 bases and the J gene end by 1 base; junction bases not matched to a gene: 8. The CDR3 consists of 18 residues. The CDR3 DNA is TGTGCCAGCAGTTGCGAGGACAGGGGGCGTCGGAACACCGGGGAGCTGTTTTTT. It translates to CASSCEDRGRRNTGELFF.

This chain uses TRBV5-6 with TRBJ2-3; 12 positions match TRBD2. The CDR3 is 18 amino acids. Per the germline V gene, CDR1 is SGHDT and CDR2 is YYEEEE. V lost 0 bases, J lost 1 base, and 6 bases stayed unmatched. CDR3 sequence: CASSLVLAGGRGTDTQYF. In DNA form, the CDR3 reads TGTGCCAGCAGCTTGGTCCTAGCGGGGGGGCGTGGCACAGATACGCAGTATTTT. Based on the CDR3 plus reference TRBV5-6 and TRBJ2-3, the full variable domain is DAGVTQSPTHLIKTRGQQVTLRCSPKSGHDTVSWYQQALGQGPQFIFQYYEEEERQRGNFPDRFSGHQFPNYSSELNVNALLLGDSALYLCASSLVLAGGRGTDTQYFGPGTRLTVL.

This clone was detected only a few times. This rearrangement joins TRBV19 to TRBJ1-6, with 9 bases aligning to TRBD1. Germline values: CDR1 LNHDA, CDR2 SQIVND (reference sequence). The CDR3 covers 14 residues. Trimming at V came to 7 bases and at J to 10 bases, leaving 8 bases not matched to a gene. The CDR3 DNA sequence: TGTGCCAGTATGACAGACAGGGGGGACTCACCCCTCCACTTT. It codes for CASMTDRGDSPLHF.

This clone occurred once. V gene TRBV6-1 combines with J gene TRBJ2-5; tentatively, D is TRBD2 (7 bases). Trimming removed 3 bases at V and 7 bases at J, with 18 bases between. Germline V gene sequence: CDR1 MNHNS, CDR2 SASEGT. The length of the CDR3 is 15 residues. This chain's CDR3 is CASSDNLGGAGTQYF. The CDR3 nucleotides are TGTGCCAGCAGTGACAACCTGGGGGGGGCCGGGACCCAGTACTTC.

The gene calls are TRBV15 and TRBJ1-3; D possibly corresponds to TRBD1 (5 bases). The CDR3 sequence is 17 residues long. The V gene's germline CDR1 is LNHNV and CDR2 YYDKDF (reference sequence). V dropped 1 base and J dropped 1 base, with 14 bases sitting between them. CDR3 sequence (DNA): TGTGCCACCAGCAGAGTTGGCAGGGCTGCGTCTGGAAACACCATATATTTT. Amino acid sequence: CATSRVGRAASGNTIYF.

The rearrangement uses TRBV19 and TRBJ1-1; 8 bases align to TRBD1. The CDR3 is made up of 16 amino acids. The V segment lost 3 bases and the J segment 5 bases; nucleotides outside the gene matches: 11. Germline loops: CDR1 LNHDA, CDR2 SQIVND (reference sequence). This chain's CDR3 is CASSIQGAGILTEAFF. As DNA, the CDR3 is TGTGCCAGTAGTATCCAGGGGGCCGGGATATTGACTGAAGCTTTCTTT.

The chain is built from TRBV7-2 and TRBJ2-2; unclear D gene. The V and J ends lost 4 bases and 5 bases respectively, with 8 bases between them. The V gene's germline CDR1 is SGHTA and CDR2 FQGNSA. The CDR3 runs 13 residues. CDR3 protein: CASSSAATGELFF. As DNA, the CDR3 is TGTGCCAGCAGCTCGGCGGCGACCGGGGAGCTGTTTTTT.

In its sample, this clone was seen once. The rearrangement joins TRBV6-5 to TRBJ1-1; D gene uncertain. The germline V and J ends were trimmed by 7 bases and 0 bases, with 12 bases remaining between them. The CDR3 extends over 14 amino acids. CDR1 MNHEY and CDR2 SVGAGI come from the germline V gene. The CDR3 nucleotides are TGTGCCAGCAACCGCGATAGGGTGAACACTGAAGCTTTCTTT. It encodes CASNRDRVNTEAFF.

The rearrangement joins TRBV2 to TRBJ1-5; no reliable D call. The V and J ends lost 7 bases and 0 bases respectively, with 13 bases between them. Germline lookup yields CDR1 SNHLY and CDR2 FYNNEI. The CDR3 is 15 amino acids. The CDR3 DNA follows: TGTGCCAGCAAGCTGGAAGACTTTAGCAATCAGCCCCAGCATTTT. Encoded protein: CASKLEDFSNQPQHF.

This clone was counted a few times. V is TRBV7-3 and J is TRBJ1-3; no clear D. The V end lost 1 base, the J end lost 0 bases, and 7 bases lay between the germline ends. There are 15 residues in the CDR3. Germline V gene lookup returns CDR1 SGHTA and CDR2 FQGTGA. The CDR3 DNA sequence: TGTGCCAGCAGCTTAAGGGCAACCTCTGGAAACACCATATATTTT. This encodes CASSLRATSGNTIYF.

The rearrangement uses TRBV5-4 and TRBJ1-4; tentatively, D is TRBD1 (6 bases). Germline V gene sequence: CDR1 SGHNT, CDR2 YYREEE (reference sequence). The V end lost 0 bases, the J end lost 4 bases, and 10 bases lay between the germline ends. The CDR3 is 15 residues long. CDR3: CASSLGGLGNEKLFF. In DNA form, the CDR3 reads TGTGCCAGCAGCTTGGGGGGGCTGGGTAATGAAAAACTGTTTTTT.

This chain connects TRBV27 to TRBJ2-5; D perhaps matches TRBD1 (5 bases). CDR1 and CDR2 (germline): MNHEY, SMNVEV (reference sequence). V shed 4 bases and J shed 5 bases, with 20 bases lying between them. The CDR3 is made up of 16 amino acids. CDR3 nucleotide sequence: TGTGCCAGCAGTTCTGAACCCAGGGTGGGGCAGGAGACCCAGTACTTC. Its translation is CASSSEPRVGQETQYF.

The chain recombines TRBV9 with TRBJ2-6; 8 bases agree with TRBD2. V dropped 6 bases and J dropped 4; count of bases not matched to a gene: 12. Germline V gene data show CDR1 as SGDLS and CDR2 as YYNGEE. There are 17 residues in the CDR3. The CDR3 DNA follows: TGTGCCAGCAAAAGGTCGGGGGGGCTGGCCGGGGCCAACGTCCTGACTTTC. Amino acid sequence: CASKRSGGLAGANVLTF.

CDR3 sequence reads: CASSPDLYEQYF. The CDR3 region has the DNA TGTGCCAGCAGTCCGGACCTTTACGAGCAGTACTTC. This chain links TRBV6-5 with TRBJ2-7; no clear D gene. Germline CDR1 reads MNHEY; CDR2 reads SVGAGI. Trimming cost V 5 bases and J 4 bases, with 9 bases left between them. The CDR3 runs to 12 residues.

The gene calls are TRBV7-6 and TRBJ2-1; 11 bases agree with TRBD2. The V gene end was trimmed by 5 bases and the J gene end by 3 bases; junction bases not matched to a gene: 12. The CDR3 covers 18 residues. Germline CDR1 is SGHVS and CDR2 is FNYEAQ. CDR3 in amino acids: CASSTRPTTSGGYNEQFF. The CDR3 DNA reads TGTGCCAGCAGCACCCGACCGACCACTAGCGGGGGCTACAATGAGCAGTTCTTC.

The chain carries TRBV4-2 and TRBJ2-3, with 10 bases lining up with TRBD2. From germline, CDR1 is LGHNA and CDR2 YNFKEQ. V gave up 0 bases and J gave up 5 bases; unmatched junction bases: 8. This CDR3 is built from 17 residues. The CDR3 spells CASSQEGAGGFKDTQYF. DNA of the CDR3: TGTGCCAGCAGCCAAGAAGGAGCGGGGGGGTTCAAAGATACGCAGTATTTT.

The gene calls are TRBV27 and TRBJ2-3; TRBD2 aligns across 8 bases. Germline V gene data show CDR1 as MNHEY and CDR2 as SMNVEV (reference sequence). The CDR3 consists of 14 residues. The junction had 8 bases not matched to a gene; V was cut back by 5 bases and J by 7 bases. The DNA of the CDR3 is TGTGCCAGCAGTCCATCGGGGGGGCCTTATACGCAGTATTTT. It codes for CASSPSGGPYTQYF.

There are a few counts of this clone. V usage is TRBV6-5 and J usage is TRBJ1-1; D is ambiguous. This CDR3 region has 13 residues. V lost 10 bases to trimming and J lost 1 base, with 13 bases between them. The V gene's germline CDR1 is MNHEY and CDR2 SVGAGI. The CDR3 region is CATTEGGNTEAFF. CDR3 sequence (DNA): TGTGCCACCACGGAGGGAGGGAACACTGAAGCTTTCTTT.

The rearrangement joins TRBV27 to TRBJ2-1; TRBD2 agrees at 15 bases. The ends lost 3 bases at V and 0 bases at J; junction bases unmatched: 3. Looked up from germline, CDR1 is MNHEY and CDR2 is SMNVEV (reference sequence). The CDR3 sequence is 18 residues long. CDR3 residues: CASSLGLAGGYSYNEQFF. CDR3 sequence (DNA): TGTGCCAGCAGTTTGGGACTAGCGGGGGGTTACTCCTACAATGAGCAGTTCTTC.

The chain has TRBV14 and TRBJ2-3; 8 bases are shared with TRBD2. There are 15 residues in the CDR3. The V gene end was trimmed by 3 bases and the J gene end by 5 bases; junction bases not matched to a gene: 7. In germline, CDR1 is SGHDN, CDR2 FVKESK. CDR3 nucleotide sequence: TGTGCCAGCAGCCAGGTTCGGGGGGGTAAAGATACGCAGTATTTT. As protein: CASSQVRGGKDTQYF.